The rows below give T cell receptor beta chains drawn from one sample of a study of CD8+CD57+ T cells in acquired aplastic anemia. TCRdb re-analysed the reads in MiXCR, keeping a single row per CDR3 protein. Among some 170,000 distinct CDR3 sequences, under 55% were seen once, and the ten largest hold around 1.1%. The specimen sequenced was sorted CD4+, CD8+, or CD8+CD57+ T cells (not recorded which) from PBMCs. The receptor set was obtained from a human donor with aplastic anemia. CDR3s include the opening cysteine and the closing phenylalanine or tryptophan. The D gene is left open where the match is weak. Where a row states a size, it is once, few, many or the class of an expanded clone; other rows omit it.

TRBJ2-1	TRBV27	TRBD2	.	TGTGCCAGCAGCAGACAGCGGGAGGTGTCCTACAATAAGCAGTTCTTC	CASSRQREVSYNKQFF
TRBJ2-7	TRBV19	TRBD1	many	TGTGCCAGTAGTGTCCGGGACAGCACCTACGAGCAGTACTTC	CASSVRDSTYEQYF
TRBJ1-6	TRBV7-8	.	many	TGTGCCAGCAGCTCCCTTTATAATTCACCCCTCCACTTT	CASSSLYNSPLHF
TRBJ1-1	TRBV2	.	.	TGTGCCAGCAGTGAGTGGGCCAATACTGAAGCTTTCTTT	CASSEWANTEAFF
TRBJ2-7	TRBV20-1	TRBD2	.	TGCAGTGCTAGAGATTCCGGGACTAGCGGTTACGAGCAGTACTTC	CSARDSGTSGYEQYF
TRBJ2-7	TRBV10-3	TRBD1	.	TGTGCCATCAAGCCACAGGGGGCCACCTACGAGCAGTACTTC	CAIKPQGATYEQYF
TRBJ1-3	TRBV4-2	.	.	TGTGCCAGCAGCCAAGAATTTAGGGGTGGAAACACCATATATTTT	CASSQEFRGGNTIYF
TRBJ1-5	TRBV2	.	few	TGTGCCAGCAGTGAGGGCAGGGCAAGCAATCAGCCCCAGCATTTT	CASSEGRASNQPQHF
TRBJ2-3	TRBV2	TRBD2	many	TGTGCCAGCACCAAGACTAGCGGGGGGCAGTATTTT	CASTKTSGGQYF
TRBJ2-7	TRBV5-1	TRBD1	.	TGCGCCAGCAGCTCGGCACAGGGGGGTAACGAGCAGTACTTC	CASSSAQGGNEQYF
TRBJ1-4	TRBV3-1	.	.	TGTGCCAGCACCGATGGGTTTGAAAAACTGTTTTTT	CASTDGFEKLFF
TRBJ1-1	TRBV27	.	many	TGTGCCAGCAGTCCCCTTGGGCGGCCGAACACTGAAGCTTTCTTT	CASSPLGRPNTEAFF
TRBJ2-6	TRBV10-3	TRBD1	.	TGTGCCATCAGTGTTTGTGGTTGGGACAGGGGCGATTCTGGGGCCAACGTCCTGACTTTC	CAISVCGWDRGDSGANVLTF
TRBJ1-6	TRBV20-1	.	.	TGCAGTGAATGTATTTGGAGCTCCTATAATTCACCCCTCCACTTT	CSECIWSSYNSPLHF
TRBJ2-3	TRBV2	.	.	TGTGCCAGCAGCCAACTCAACCCTAGCACAGATACGCAGTATTTT	CASSQLNPSTDTQYF
TRBJ1-6	TRBV29-1	.	.	TGCAGCGTTGGCCAGGGGCTGGATTCACCCCTCCACTTT	CSVGQGLDSPLHF